This TCR beta chain was captured by sequencing in a study of blood T cell repertoires in COVID-19. Turning to the study itself: From the United States, Italy and Spain came samples of acute and convalescent COVID-19.

How the authors handled the data: Amplifying reference gene primers gave estimates of nucleated cell counts. Clones were read by immunoSEQ multiplex PCR, and TCRdb kept only the in-frame ones, dropping some. V and J calls and clone size follow that table, whereas D and trimming were derived from the DNA. The sample records about 240,000 clones, 75% to 90% being singletons. V dropped 10 bases and J dropped 7 bases, with 7 bases sitting between them. Germline V lookup: CDR1 LNHDA, CDR2 SQIVND (reference sequence). The CDR3 runs 10 residues. Sequencing used peripheral blood. The chain recombines TRBV19 with TRBJ2-2; D uncertain. This receptor was taken from a man aged 55-75 years who had recovered from COVID-19. The DNA of the CDR3 is TGTGCCACCCGACACGGGGAGCTGTTTTTT. This sequence encodes CATRHGELFF.